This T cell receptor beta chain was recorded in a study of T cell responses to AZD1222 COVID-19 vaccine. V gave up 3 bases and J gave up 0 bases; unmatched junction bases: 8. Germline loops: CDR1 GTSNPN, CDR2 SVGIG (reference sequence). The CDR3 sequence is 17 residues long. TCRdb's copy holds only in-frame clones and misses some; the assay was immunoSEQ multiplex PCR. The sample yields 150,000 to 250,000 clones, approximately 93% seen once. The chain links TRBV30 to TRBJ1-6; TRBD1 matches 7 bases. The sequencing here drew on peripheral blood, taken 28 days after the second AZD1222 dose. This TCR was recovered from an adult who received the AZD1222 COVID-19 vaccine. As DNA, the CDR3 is TGTGCCTGGAGCTGGGACAGTTCCAGCTCCTATAATTCACCCCTCCACTTT. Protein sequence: CAWSWDSSSSYNSPLHF.